This TCR beta chain was sequenced for a study of blood T cell repertoires in COVID-19. Study in general: The analysed material was cDNA or gDNA that came from T cells, B-cell-depleted T cells, or PBMCs.

The CDR3 spans 12 residues. Germline-derived CDR1 and CDR2 are MNHEY and SMNVEV (reference sequence). Trimming removed 3 bases at V and 3 bases at J, with 3 bases between. Authors' data handling: For nucleated cells, counts were estimated from reference gene primer amplification. Sequenced by immunoSEQ multiplex PCR; TCRdb stores in-frame clones only, minus some. V and J calls and clone size are copied from that table; D and trimming were computed from the DNA. The table lists approximately 400,000 clones, about four fifths of them singletons. The chain employs TRBV27 and TRBJ1-3, with D hard to call. The TCR comes from a woman aged 45-60 years who had recovered from COVID-19. Material for sequencing was PBMCs or T cells enriched from blood (not recorded which). CDR3 coding DNA: TGTGCCAGCAGTTTCGGTGGAAACACCATATATTTT. As protein: CASSFGGNTIYF.